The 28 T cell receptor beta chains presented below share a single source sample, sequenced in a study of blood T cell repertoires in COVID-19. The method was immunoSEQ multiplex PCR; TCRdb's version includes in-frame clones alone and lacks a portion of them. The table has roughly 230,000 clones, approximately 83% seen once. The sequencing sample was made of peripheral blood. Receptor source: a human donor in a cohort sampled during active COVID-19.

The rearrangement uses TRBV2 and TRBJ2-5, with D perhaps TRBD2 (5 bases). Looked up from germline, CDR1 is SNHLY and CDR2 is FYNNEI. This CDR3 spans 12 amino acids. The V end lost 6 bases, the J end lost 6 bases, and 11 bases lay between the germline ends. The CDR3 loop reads CASRADGKTQYF. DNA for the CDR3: TGTGCCAGCAGGGCGGACGGGAAGACCCAGTACTTC.

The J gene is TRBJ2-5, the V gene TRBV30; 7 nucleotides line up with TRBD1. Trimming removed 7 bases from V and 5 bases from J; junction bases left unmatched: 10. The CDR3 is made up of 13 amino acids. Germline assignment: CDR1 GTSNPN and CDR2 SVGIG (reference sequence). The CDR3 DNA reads TGTGCCTTCACAGGGGCGATGTGGGAGACCCAGTACTTC. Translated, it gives CAFTGAMWETQYF.

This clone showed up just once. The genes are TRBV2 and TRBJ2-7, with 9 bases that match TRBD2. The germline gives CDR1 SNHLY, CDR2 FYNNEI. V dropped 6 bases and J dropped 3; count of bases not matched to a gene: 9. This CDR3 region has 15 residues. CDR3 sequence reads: CASSEALAGHYEQYF. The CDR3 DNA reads TGTGCCAGCAGCGAGGCCCTAGCGGGACACTACGAGCAGTACTTC.

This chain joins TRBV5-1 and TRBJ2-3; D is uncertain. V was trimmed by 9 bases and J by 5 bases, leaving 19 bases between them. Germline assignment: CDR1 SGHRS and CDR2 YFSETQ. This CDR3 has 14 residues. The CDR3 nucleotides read TGCGCCACCACCGAAGGAGATACTCGAGATACGCAGTATTTT. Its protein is CATTEGDTRDTQYF.

The CDR3 DNA reads TGTGCCTCATGGCTGAGAGGGGGTGGGGGCTACACCTTC. Protein: CASWLRGGGGYTF. The V call is TRBV30, the J call TRBJ1-2; a weak D match, TRBD1 (6 bases). V shed 7 bases and J shed 8 bases, with 20 bases lying between them. From germline, CDR1 is GTSNPN and CDR2 SVGIG (reference sequence). The CDR3 has 13 amino acids.

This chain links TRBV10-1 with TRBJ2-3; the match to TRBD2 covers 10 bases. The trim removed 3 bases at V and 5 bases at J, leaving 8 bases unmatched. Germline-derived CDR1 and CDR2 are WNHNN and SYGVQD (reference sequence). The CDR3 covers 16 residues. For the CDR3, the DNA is TGCGCCAGCAGTGACGCAACCCTAGCGGGGGTAGATACGCAGTATTTT. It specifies CASSDATLAGVDTQYF.

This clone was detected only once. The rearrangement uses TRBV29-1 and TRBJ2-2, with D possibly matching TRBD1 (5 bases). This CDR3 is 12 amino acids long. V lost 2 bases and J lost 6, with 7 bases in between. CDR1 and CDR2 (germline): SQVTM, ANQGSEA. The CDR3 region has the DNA TGCAGCGTTGAAAGGGGTCCCGGGGAGCTGTTTTTT. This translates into CSVERGPGELFF.

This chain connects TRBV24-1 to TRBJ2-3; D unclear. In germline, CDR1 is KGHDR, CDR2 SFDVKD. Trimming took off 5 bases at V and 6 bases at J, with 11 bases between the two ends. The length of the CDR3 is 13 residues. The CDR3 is CATSGTGVDTQYF. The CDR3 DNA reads TGTGCCACCAGTGGTACCGGAGTGGATACGCAGTATTTT.

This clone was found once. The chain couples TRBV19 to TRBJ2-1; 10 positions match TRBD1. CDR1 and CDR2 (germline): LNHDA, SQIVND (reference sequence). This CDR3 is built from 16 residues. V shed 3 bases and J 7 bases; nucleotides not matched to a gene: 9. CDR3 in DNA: TGTGCCAGTAGTATCAAACCGGGACAGGGGAGGAATGAGCAGTTCTTC. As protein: CASSIKPGQGRNEQFF. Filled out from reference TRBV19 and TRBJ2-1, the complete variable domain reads DGGITQSPKYLFRKEGQNVTLSCEQNLNHDAMYWYRQDPGQGLRLIYYSQIVNDFQKGDIAEGYSVSREKKESFPLTVTSAQKNPTAFYLCASSIKPGQGRNEQFFGPGTRLTVL.

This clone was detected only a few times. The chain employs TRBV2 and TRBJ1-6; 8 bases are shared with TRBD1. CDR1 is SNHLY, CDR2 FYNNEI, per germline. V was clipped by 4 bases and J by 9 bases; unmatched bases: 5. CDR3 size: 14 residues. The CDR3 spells CASSGTGPTSPLHF. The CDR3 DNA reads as TGTGCCAGCAGTGGGACAGGGCCTACTTCACCCCTCCACTTT.

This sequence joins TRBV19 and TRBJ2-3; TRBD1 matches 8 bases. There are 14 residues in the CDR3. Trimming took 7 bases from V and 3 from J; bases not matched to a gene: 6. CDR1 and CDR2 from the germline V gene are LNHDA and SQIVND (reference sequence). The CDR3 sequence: CASTIDRGTDTQYF. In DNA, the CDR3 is TGTGCCAGTACCATCGACAGGGGTACAGATACGCAGTATTTT.

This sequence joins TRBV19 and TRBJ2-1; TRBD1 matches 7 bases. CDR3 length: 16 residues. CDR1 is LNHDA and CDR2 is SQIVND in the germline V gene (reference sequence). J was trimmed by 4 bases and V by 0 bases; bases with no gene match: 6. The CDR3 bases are TGTGCCAGTAGTATAGATCCTGGGACAGCTTACAATGAGCAGTTCTTC. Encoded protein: CASSIDPGTAYNEQFF.

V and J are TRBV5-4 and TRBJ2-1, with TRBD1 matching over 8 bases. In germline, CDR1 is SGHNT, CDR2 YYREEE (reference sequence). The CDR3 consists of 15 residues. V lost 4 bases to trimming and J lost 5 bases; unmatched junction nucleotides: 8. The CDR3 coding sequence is TGTGCCAGCAGCGATCCGGACAGGGTCAACAATGAGCAGTTCTTC. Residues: CASSDPDRVNNEQFF.

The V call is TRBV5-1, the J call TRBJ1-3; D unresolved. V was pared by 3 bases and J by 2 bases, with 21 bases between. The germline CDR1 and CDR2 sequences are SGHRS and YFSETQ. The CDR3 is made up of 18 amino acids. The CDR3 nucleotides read TGCGCCAGCAGCTCCCTGGGAGGCCTCTCTAAGCCTGGAAACACCATATATTTT. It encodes CASSSLGGLSKPGNTIYF.

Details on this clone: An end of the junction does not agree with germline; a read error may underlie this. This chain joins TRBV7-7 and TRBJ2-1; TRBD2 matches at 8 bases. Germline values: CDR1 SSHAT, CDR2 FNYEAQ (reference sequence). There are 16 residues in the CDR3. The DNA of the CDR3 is TGTGCTAGCAGCTTAGTTGGCCTAGCGGGCTGGAATGAGCAGTTCTTC. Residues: CASSLVGLAGWNEQFF.

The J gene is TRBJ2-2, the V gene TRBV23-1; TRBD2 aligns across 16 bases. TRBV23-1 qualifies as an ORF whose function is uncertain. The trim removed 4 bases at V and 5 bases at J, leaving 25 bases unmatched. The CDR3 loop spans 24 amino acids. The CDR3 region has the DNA TGCGCCAGCAGTCCGACGTCCGGCGGCGGGGGGGGACTAGCGGGAGGGCCTGGTACCGGGGAGCTGTTTTTT. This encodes CASSPTSGGGGGLAGGPGTGELFF.

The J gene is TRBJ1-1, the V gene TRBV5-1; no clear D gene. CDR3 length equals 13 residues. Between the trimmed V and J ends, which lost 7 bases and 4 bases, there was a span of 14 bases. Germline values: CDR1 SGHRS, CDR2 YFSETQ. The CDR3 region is CASAVGWSTEAFF. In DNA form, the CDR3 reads TGCGCCAGCGCTGTAGGATGGAGCACTGAAGCTTTCTTT.

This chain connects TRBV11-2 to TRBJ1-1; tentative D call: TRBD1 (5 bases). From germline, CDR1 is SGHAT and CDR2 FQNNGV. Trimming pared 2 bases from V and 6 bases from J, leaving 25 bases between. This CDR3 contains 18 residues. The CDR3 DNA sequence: TGTGCCAGCAGCTTAAGACCCCACCGCCGGACAAGGAGTCCTGAAGCTTTCTTT. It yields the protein CASSLRPHRRTRSPEAFF.

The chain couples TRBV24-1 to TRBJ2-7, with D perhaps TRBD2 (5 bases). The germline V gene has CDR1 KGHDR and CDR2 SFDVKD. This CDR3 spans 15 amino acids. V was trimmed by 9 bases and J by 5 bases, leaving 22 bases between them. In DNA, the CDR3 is TGTGCCACCCGATCACGACTCCTAAGAGGGAACGAGCAGTACTTC. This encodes CATRSRLLRGNEQYF.

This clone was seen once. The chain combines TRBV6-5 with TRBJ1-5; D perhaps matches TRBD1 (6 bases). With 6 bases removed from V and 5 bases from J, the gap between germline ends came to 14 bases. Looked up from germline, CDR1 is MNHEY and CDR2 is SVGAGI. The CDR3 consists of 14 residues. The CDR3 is CASSTVQGHQPQHF. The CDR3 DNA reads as TGTGCCAGCAGCACGGTACAGGGACATCAGCCCCAGCATTTT.

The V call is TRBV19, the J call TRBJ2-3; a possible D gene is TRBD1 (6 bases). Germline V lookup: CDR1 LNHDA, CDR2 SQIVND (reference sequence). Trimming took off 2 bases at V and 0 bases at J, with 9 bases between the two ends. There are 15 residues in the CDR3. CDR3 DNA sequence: TGTGCCAGTAGTATATTCAGGGGAAGCACAGATACGCAGTATTTT. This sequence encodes CASSIFRGSTDTQYF. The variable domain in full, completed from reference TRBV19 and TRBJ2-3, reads DGGITQSPKYLFRKEGQNVTLSCEQNLNHDAMYWYRQDPGQGLRLIYYSQIVNDFQKGDIAEGYSVSREKKESFPLTVTSAQKNPTAFYLCASSIFRGSTDTQYFGPGTRLTVL.

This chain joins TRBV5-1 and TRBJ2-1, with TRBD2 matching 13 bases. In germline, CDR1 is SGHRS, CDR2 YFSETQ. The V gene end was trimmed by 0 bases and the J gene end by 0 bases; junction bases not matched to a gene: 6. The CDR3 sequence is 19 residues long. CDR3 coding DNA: TGCGCCAGCAGCTTGGGACTAGCGGGAGGACCAAGCTCCTACAATGAGCAGTTCTTC. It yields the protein CASSLGLAGGPSSYNEQFF.

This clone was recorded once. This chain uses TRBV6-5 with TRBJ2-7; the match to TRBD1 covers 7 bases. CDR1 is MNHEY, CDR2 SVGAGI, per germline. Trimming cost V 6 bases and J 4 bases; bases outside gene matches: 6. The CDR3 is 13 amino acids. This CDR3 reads CASSSDRQYEQYF. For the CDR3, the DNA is TGTGCCAGCAGCTCGGACAGGCAATACGAGCAGTACTTC.

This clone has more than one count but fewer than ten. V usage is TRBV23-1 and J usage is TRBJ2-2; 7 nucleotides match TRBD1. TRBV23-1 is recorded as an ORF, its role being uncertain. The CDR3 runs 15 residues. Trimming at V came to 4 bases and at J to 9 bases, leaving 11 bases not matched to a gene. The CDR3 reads CASSLIGQAPWELFF. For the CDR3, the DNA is TGCGCCAGCAGTCTCATCGGACAGGCCCCATGGGAGCTGTTTTTT.

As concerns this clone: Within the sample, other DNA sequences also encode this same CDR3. The CDR3 DNA is TGTGCCAGCTCCGGAACAGGGGGCTCCTCTGGAAACACCATATATTTT. Its protein is CASSGTGGSSGNTIYF. V is TRBV7-9 and J is TRBJ1-3; 9 bases align to TRBD1. Germline CDR1 reads SEHNR; CDR2 reads FQNEAQ (reference sequence). The CDR3 totals 16 residues. The junction had 8 bases not matched to a gene; V was cut back by 8 bases and J by 0 bases.

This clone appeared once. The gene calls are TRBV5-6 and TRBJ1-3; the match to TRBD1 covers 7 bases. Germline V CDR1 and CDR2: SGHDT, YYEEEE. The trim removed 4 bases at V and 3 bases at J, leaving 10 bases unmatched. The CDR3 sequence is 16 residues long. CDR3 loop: CASSPYDRAFGNTIYF. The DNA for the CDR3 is TGTGCCAGCAGCCCCTACGACAGGGCGTTTGGAAACACCATATATTTT.

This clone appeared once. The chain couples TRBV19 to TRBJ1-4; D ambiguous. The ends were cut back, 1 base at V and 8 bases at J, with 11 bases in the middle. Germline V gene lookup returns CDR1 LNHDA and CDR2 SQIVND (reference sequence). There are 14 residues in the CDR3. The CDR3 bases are TGTGCCAGTAGTATAGGGTCAACTTCCGAAAAACTGTTTTTT. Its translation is CASSIGSTSEKLFF.

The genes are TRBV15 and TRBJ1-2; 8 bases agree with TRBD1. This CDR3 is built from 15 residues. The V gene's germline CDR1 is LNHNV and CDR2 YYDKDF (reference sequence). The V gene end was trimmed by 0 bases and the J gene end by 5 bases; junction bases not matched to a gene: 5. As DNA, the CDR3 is TGTGCCACCAGCAGAGAAGTAGGACAGGGTTATGGCTACACCTTC. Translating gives CATSREVGQGYGYTF.